This T cell receptor beta chain originates from a study of T cell changes during pregnancy in multiple sclerosis. The junction had 9 bases not matched to a gene; V was cut back by 5 bases and J by 2 bases. CDR1 is SGHNT, CDR2 YENEEA, per germline. The CDR3 consists of 17 residues. The repertoire was sequenced with immunoSEQ multiplex PCR; TCRdb's copy has only in-frame clones and lacks some. The sample includes over 50,000 clones, about nine tenths of them seen just once. The TCR originated in a female donor with multiple sclerosis, enrolled in a pregnancy study. The rearrangement links TRBV11-3 to TRBJ2-5; 12 nucleotides agree with TRBD2. The source was peripheral blood, collected after pregnancy. CDR3 residues: CASSAGKTSGGQETQYF. The CDR3, as DNA: TGTGCCAGCAGCGCGGGGAAGACTAGCGGGGGACAAGAGACCCAGTACTTC.